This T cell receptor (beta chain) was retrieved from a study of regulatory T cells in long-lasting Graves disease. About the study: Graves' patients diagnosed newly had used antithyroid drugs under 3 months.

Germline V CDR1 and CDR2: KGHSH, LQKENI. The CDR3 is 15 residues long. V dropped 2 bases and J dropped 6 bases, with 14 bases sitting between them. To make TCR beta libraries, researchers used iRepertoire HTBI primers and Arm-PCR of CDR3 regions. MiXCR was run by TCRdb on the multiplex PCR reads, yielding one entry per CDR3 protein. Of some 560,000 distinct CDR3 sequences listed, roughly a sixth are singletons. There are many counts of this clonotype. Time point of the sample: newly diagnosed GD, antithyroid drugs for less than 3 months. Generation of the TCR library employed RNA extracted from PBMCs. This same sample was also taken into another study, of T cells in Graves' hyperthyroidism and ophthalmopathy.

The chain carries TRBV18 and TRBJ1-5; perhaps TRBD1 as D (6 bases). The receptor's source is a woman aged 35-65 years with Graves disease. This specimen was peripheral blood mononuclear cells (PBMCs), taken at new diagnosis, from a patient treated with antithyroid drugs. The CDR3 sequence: CASSPGTGALQPQHF. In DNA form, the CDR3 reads TGTGCCAGCTCACCAGGGACGGGGGCACTTCAGCCCCAGCATTTT.